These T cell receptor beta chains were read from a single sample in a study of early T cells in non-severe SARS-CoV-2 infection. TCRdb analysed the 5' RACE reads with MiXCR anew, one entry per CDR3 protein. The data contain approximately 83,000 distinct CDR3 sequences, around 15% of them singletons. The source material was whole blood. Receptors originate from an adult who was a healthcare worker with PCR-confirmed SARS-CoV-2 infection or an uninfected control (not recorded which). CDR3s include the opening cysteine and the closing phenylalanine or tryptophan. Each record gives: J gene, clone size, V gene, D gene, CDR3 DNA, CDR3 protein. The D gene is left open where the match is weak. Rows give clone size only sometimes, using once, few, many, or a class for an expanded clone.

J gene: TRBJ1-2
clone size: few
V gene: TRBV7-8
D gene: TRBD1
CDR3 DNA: TGTGCCAGCAGCTTAGCGATGGAGGGGGCGTTAGGCTACACCTTC
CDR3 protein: CASSLAMEGALGYTF

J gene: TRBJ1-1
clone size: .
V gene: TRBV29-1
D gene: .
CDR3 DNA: TGCAGCGCCCTAGGAGGGACCCGGGTTACGGCTGAAGCTTTCTTT
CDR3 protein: CSALGGTRVTAEAFF

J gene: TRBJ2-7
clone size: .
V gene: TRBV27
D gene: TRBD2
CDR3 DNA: TGTGCCAGCAGTCAAGGGACTAGCGGGAGAGCGGGGCAGTACTTC
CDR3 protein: CASSQGTSGRAGQYF

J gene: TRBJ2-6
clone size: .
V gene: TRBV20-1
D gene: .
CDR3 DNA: TGCAGTGCCGATGGAGGGGGGACCCCTGGGGCCAACGTCCTGACTTTC
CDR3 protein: CSADGGGTPGANVLTF

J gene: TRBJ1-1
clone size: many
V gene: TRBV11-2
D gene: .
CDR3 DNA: TGTGCCAGCAGGAAAGGACAGCCAAACACTGAAGCTTTCTTT
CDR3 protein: CASRKGQPNTEAFF

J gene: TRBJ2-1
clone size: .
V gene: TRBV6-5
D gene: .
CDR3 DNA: TGTGCCAGCCGCGAGGCTATTTACAATGAGCAGTTCTTC
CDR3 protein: CASREAIYNEQFF

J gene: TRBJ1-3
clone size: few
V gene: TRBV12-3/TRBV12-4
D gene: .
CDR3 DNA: TGTGCCAGCAGTTTAGCAGGGACTGCTGGAAACACCATATATTTT
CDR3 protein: CASSLAGTAGNTIYF

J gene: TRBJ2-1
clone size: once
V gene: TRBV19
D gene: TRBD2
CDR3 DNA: TGTGCCAGTAAGAGCGGGAGGTCCTACAATGAGCAGTTCTTC
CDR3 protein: CASKSGRSYNEQFF

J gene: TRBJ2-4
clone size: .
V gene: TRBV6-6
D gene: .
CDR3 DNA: TGTGCCAGCAGTTTTAAGGTTCTCGAGTTCAAAAACATTCAGTACTTC
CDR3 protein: CASSFKVLEFKNIQYF

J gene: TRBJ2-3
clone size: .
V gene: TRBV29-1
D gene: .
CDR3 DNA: TGCAGCGTTGCAACTAGTGCAGATACGCAGTATTTT
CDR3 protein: CSVATSADTQYF

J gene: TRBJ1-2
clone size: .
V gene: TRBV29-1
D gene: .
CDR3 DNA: TGCAGCGTTGAAGTAGGGCGCAGGGGTAGTAGCTACACCTTC
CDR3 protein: CSVEVGRRGSSYTF

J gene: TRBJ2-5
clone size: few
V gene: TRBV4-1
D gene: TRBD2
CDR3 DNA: TGCGCCAGCAGCCAAGATACCCGGGCTAGCGGGCAAGAGACCCAGTACTTC
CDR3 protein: CASSQDTRASGQETQYF

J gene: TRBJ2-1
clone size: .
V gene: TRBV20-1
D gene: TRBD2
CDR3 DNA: TGCAGTGCTAGAGAAGGCGGGAGCTCCTACAATGAGCAGTTCTTC
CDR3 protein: CSAREGGSSYNEQFF

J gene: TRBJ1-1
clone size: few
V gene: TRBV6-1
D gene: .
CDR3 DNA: TGTGCCCTGAGGACAGAGTCTTTCACTGAAGCTTTCTTT
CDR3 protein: CALRTESFTEAFF